One sample yielded the 31 T cell receptor beta chains listed below, sequenced in a study of blood T cell repertoires in COVID-19. Method: immunoSEQ multiplex PCR; TCRdb's copy keeps in-frame clones and lacks some. The sample includes more than 200,000 clones, roughly 88% of them seen just once. Sequenced: peripheral blood. The receptors stem from a man aged 35 to 55 with acute or convalescent COVID-19.

This chain uses TRBV30 with TRBJ2-2; 7 nucleotides align to TRBD1. This CDR3 has 15 residues. Germline V gives CDR1 GTSNPN, CDR2 SVGIG (reference sequence). The junction had 10 bases not matched to a gene; V was cut back by 5 bases and J by 4 bases. In DNA, the CDR3 is TGTGCCTGGGGGAATGGACAGGCAGTCACCGGGGAGCTGTTTTTT. It specifies CAWGNGQAVTGELFF.

The J gene is TRBJ1-1, the V gene TRBV29-1, with 7 bases lining up with TRBD1. Germline CDR1 and CDR2: SQVTM and ANQGSEA. V dropped 3 bases and J dropped 2; count of bases not matched to a gene: 3. CDR3 length: 13 amino acids. The CDR3 reads CSVEDRYNTEAFF. The CDR3 DNA follows: TGCAGCGTTGAGGACAGGTATAACACTGAAGCTTTCTTT.

This chain connects TRBV6-1 to TRBJ1-2; D not resolved. Trimming shortened V by 2 bases and J by 2 bases, and 9 bases separated the two germline ends. Germline CDR1 is MNHNS and CDR2 is SASEGT. This CDR3 is built from 14 residues. CDR3 DNA sequence: TGTGCCAGCAGTGAAACTTTAGTAAACTATGGCTACACCTTC. Its protein is CASSETLVNYGYTF.

This rearrangement joins TRBV5-1 to TRBJ2-2; D unresolved. The CDR3 loop spans 15 amino acids. The V gene's germline CDR1 is SGHRS and CDR2 YFSETQ. V dropped 4 bases and J dropped 1 base, with 11 bases sitting between them. CDR3 sequence: CASSPSQRNTGELFF. The CDR3 coding sequence is TGCGCCAGCAGCCCCAGTCAGCGGAACACCGGGGAGCTGTTTTTT.

The chain employs TRBV19 and TRBJ2-2; D might be TRBD1 (5 bases). The ends were cut back, 9 bases at V and 7 bases at J, with 18 bases in the middle. The germline V gene has CDR1 LNHDA and CDR2 SQIVND (reference sequence). The CDR3 loop spans 14 amino acids. CDR3 loop: CASRTGQGNGELFF. The CDR3 DNA is TGTGCCAGCCGCACGGGTCAGGGTAACGGGGAGCTGTTTTTT.

The chain uses TRBV5-4 and TRBJ1-2; 7 positions agree with TRBD1. J was trimmed by 14 bases and V by 0 bases; bases with no gene match: 16. Per the germline V gene, CDR1 is SGHNT and CDR2 is YYREEE (reference sequence). The CDR3 sequence is 15 residues long. CDR3 nucleotides: TGTGCCAGCAGCTTGGACCCCGGGACACGGAGGGGGCAGACCTTC. Translation gives CASSLDPGTRRGQTF.

The V and J genes are TRBV27 and TRBJ2-1; D unresolved. The germline gives CDR1 MNHEY, CDR2 SMNVEV (reference sequence). This CDR3 is built from 17 residues. Trimming left V 0 bases short and J 0 bases short, with 12 bases between. The CDR3 loop is CASSLSGVTLSYNEQFF. The CDR3 DNA reads TGTGCCAGCAGTTTATCGGGTGTGACACTCTCCTACAATGAGCAGTTCTTC.

This clone turned up a few times. The rearrangement links TRBV20-1 to TRBJ1-1, with 8 bases identical to TRBD1. CDR3 length: 11 amino acids. The germline gives CDR1 DFQATT, CDR2 SNEGSKA (reference sequence). In nucleotides, the CDR3 is TGCAGAGGACAGGGTGGGACTGAAGCTTTCTTT. This encodes CRGQGGTEAFF.

The genes are TRBV30 and TRBJ1-4, with a possible D match to TRBD1 (5 bases). The length of the CDR3 is 13 residues. The germline gives CDR1 GTSNPN, CDR2 SVGIG (reference sequence). Trimming removed 3 bases at V and 0 bases at J, with 5 bases between. The CDR3: CAWRGATNEKLFF. Here the CDR3 DNA reads TGTGCCTGGAGAGGGGCAACTAATGAAAAACTGTTTTTT.

The chain uses TRBV3-1 (or the pseudogene TRBV3-2) and TRBJ2-3; D gene ambiguous. The CDR3 sequence is 15 residues long. Germline values: CDR1 LGHDT, CDR2 YNNKEL (reference sequence). V dropped 4 bases and J dropped 1 base, with 12 bases sitting between them. DNA of the CDR3: TGTGCCAGCAGCCTACTTCTACCGGGCACAGATACGCAGTATTTT. It codes for CASSLLLPGTDTQYF.

About this clone: The same CDR3 arises from other DNA sequences in this sample as well. The chain recombines TRBV19 with TRBJ1-5; 8 nucleotides agree with TRBD1. The V gene's germline CDR1 is LNHDA and CDR2 SQIVND (reference sequence). The V segment lost 2 bases and the J segment 7 bases; nucleotides outside the gene matches: 4. The CDR3 runs to 14 residues. CDR3 residues: CASSISGGGQPQHF. CDR3 nucleotide sequence: TGTGCCAGTAGTATATCAGGGGGCGGACAGCCCCAGCATTTT.

This rearrangement joins TRBV30 to TRBJ1-5; perhaps TRBD1 as D (6 bases). The CDR3 spans 13 residues. Germline assignment: CDR1 GTSNPN and CDR2 SVGIG (reference sequence). Trimming took off 4 bases at V and 4 bases at J, with 11 bases between the two ends. The DNA for the CDR3 is TGTGCCTGGAACTTACAGGGAAATCAGCCCCAGCATTTT. Protein: CAWNLQGNQPQHF. Variable domain in full (rest from reference TRBV30 and TRBJ1-5): SQTIHQWPATLVQPVGSPLSLECTVEGTSNPNLYWYRQAAGRGLQLLFYSVGIGQISSEVPQNLSASRPQDRQFILSSKKLLLSDSGFYLCAWNLQGNQPQHFGDGTRLSIL.

This sequence joins TRBV30 and TRBJ2-7, with 8 bases identical to TRBD2. This CDR3 comprises 13 residues. J was trimmed by 5 bases and V by 2 bases; bases with no gene match: 5. Germline-derived CDR1 and CDR2 are GTSNPN and SVGIG (reference sequence). The CDR3 sequence is CAWSSGSIDEQYF. DNA of the CDR3: TGTGCCTGGAGTAGCGGGAGTATCGACGAGCAGTACTTC.

This clone was counted a few times. The chain employs TRBV5-1 and TRBJ2-5; 9 nucleotides agree with TRBD1. The CDR3 contains 14 residues. Losses at the gene ends were 4 bases for V and 5 bases for J; bases not matched to a gene: 6. Germline CDR1 is SGHRS and CDR2 is YFSETQ. CDR3 nucleotides: TGCGCCAGCAGCATAACGGGACAGGGTGAGACCCAGTACTTC. It translates to CASSITGQGETQYF.

The chain links TRBV2 to TRBJ2-4; 12 bases are shared with TRBD2. This CDR3 comprises 15 residues. Per the germline V gene, CDR1 is SNHLY and CDR2 is FYNNEI. The V segment lost 7 bases and the J segment 4 bases; nucleotides outside the gene matches: 5. CDR3 loop: CASTRLAGVKNIQYF. In nucleotides, the CDR3 is TGTGCCAGCACCCGACTAGCGGGAGTAAAAAACATTCAGTACTTC.

Regarding this clone: In the same sample, other DNA sequences code for this CDR3. The CDR3: CASRGLAGYNEQFF. CDR3 nucleotides: TGTGCCAGCAGGGGACTAGCAGGTTACAATGAGCAGTTCTTC. The V gene is TRBV27, the J gene TRBJ2-1; 9 nucleotides align to TRBD2. The CDR3 sequence is 14 residues long. From germline, CDR1 is MNHEY and CDR2 SMNVEV (reference sequence). Losses at the gene ends were 6 bases for V and 4 bases for J; bases not matched to a gene: 4.

The V call is TRBV7-9, the J call TRBJ2-5; a weak D match, TRBD1 (5 bases). The CDR3 is 14 amino acids. Trimming took off 5 bases at V and 2 bases at J, with 12 bases between the two ends. CDR1 and CDR2 from the germline V gene are SEHNR and FQNEAQ (reference sequence). CDR3 protein: CASSPARGQETQYF. CDR3 nucleotide sequence: TGTGCCAGCAGCCCAGCAAGGGGACAAGAGACCCAGTACTTC.

V is TRBV6-5 and J is TRBJ1-1; D might be TRBD1 (5 bases). The CDR3 has 13 residues. Between the trimmed V and J ends, which lost 7 bases and 2 bases, there was a span of 11 bases. CDR1 MNHEY and CDR2 SVGAGI come from the germline V gene. The chain's CDR3 is CASTRQYNTEAFF. The CDR3 bases are TGTGCCAGCACCAGACAGTACAACACTGAAGCTTTCTTT.

Note on this clone: The sample contains more than one DNA sequence encoding this CDR3. The V and J genes are TRBV12-3 or TRBV12-4 and TRBJ1-1, with D possibly TRBD1 on 6 matching bases. The ends were cut back, 4 bases at V and 2 bases at J, with 8 bases in the middle. This CDR3 is built from 13 residues. CDR3 nucleotides: TGTGCCAGCAGTTGGACAGTCAACACTGAAGCTTTCTTT. Its translation: CASSWTVNTEAFF.

This chain links TRBV11-1 with TRBJ2-3, with no clear D. V lost 2 bases and J 3 bases, leaving 9 bases between the germline ends. The CDR3 contains 14 residues. The germline V gene has CDR1 SGHAT and CDR2 FQDESV (reference sequence). The CDR3 DNA is TGTGCCAGCAGCTTAAGCTCGGAGACAGATACGCAGTATTTT. Protein product: CASSLSSETDTQYF.

This chain joins TRBV6-2 or TRBV6-3 and TRBJ2-7, with no clear D. The CDR3 loop spans 12 amino acids. Germline CDR1 is MNHEY and CDR2 is SVGEGT. Trimming left V 0 bases short and J 4 bases short, with 4 bases between. This chain's CDR3 is CASSYSRYEQYF. CDR3 DNA: TGTGCCAGCAGTTACTCGAGGTACGAGCAGTACTTC.

This chain links TRBV7-2 with TRBJ2-7; the D is unclear. The length of the CDR3 is 11 residues. The germline V and J ends were trimmed by 6 bases and 3 bases, with 6 bases remaining between them. The V gene's germline CDR1 is SGHTA and CDR2 FQGNSA. The CDR3 protein is CASRASYEQYF. The CDR3 DNA sequence: TGTGCCAGCAGGGCAAGCTACGAGCAGTACTTC.

This rearrangement joins TRBV27 to TRBJ2-2; possibly TRBD2 for D (6 bases). Trimming removed 3 bases from V and 3 bases from J, with 8 bases in between. The CDR3 runs 14 residues. Germline V gives CDR1 MNHEY, CDR2 SMNVEV (reference sequence). The CDR3 sequence: CASSLEGYTGELFF. The CDR3 DNA follows: TGTGCCAGCAGTTTGGAGGGTTACACCGGGGAGCTGTTTTTT.

V is TRBV27 and J is TRBJ1-1; weak D call: TRBD1 (6 bases). This CDR3 spans 13 amino acids. Germline V lookup: CDR1 MNHEY, CDR2 SMNVEV (reference sequence). The V gene lost 4 bases and the J gene lost 11 bases, with 17 bases spanning the gap. The CDR3 bases are TGTGCCAGCAGTTCCATTACGGGGGGGGGCGCTTTCTTT. This codes for CASSSITGGGAFF.

V and J are TRBV21-1 and TRBJ2-7; TRBD2 was called by the table and not checked on the DNA. TRBV21-1 is a pseudogene. The CDR3 is 16 amino acids. CDR3 loop: CASSKGTSGRGEEQYF. The DNA for the CDR3 is TGTGCCAGCAGCAAGGGGACTAGCGGGAGGGGGGAAGAGCAGTACTTC.

The genes are TRBV15 and TRBJ2-2; D remains unclear. V was cut by 0 bases and J by 1 base, with 12 bases left in between. From germline, CDR1 is LNHNV and CDR2 YYDKDF (reference sequence). The CDR3 consists of 17 residues. CDR3 in amino acids: CATSRDLGLLNTGELFF. The CDR3 region has the DNA TGTGCCACCAGCAGAGATCTTGGGCTGCTGAACACCGGGGAGCTGTTTTTT.

The rearrangement links TRBV16 to TRBJ1-1, with D possibly TRBD1 on 6 matching bases. This CDR3 region has 15 residues. Per the germline V gene, CDR1 is KGHSY and CDR2 is FQNENV. With 2 bases removed from V and 0 bases from J, the gap between germline ends came to 10 bases. CDR3 amino acids: CASSQRGRVNTEAFF. The CDR3 DNA sequence: TGTGCCAGCAGCCAAAGGGGGAGGGTGAACACTGAAGCTTTCTTT.

This chain uses TRBV5-1 with TRBJ2-7, with 10 bases lining up with TRBD2. V dropped 1 base and J dropped 3; count of bases not matched to a gene: 7. CDR3 length: 16 residues. CDR1 and CDR2 from the germline V gene are SGHRS and YFSETQ. The CDR3 bases are TGCGCCAGCAGCTTGAGCCTAGCGGGAGACGACTACGAGCAGTACTTC. Its translation: CASSLSLAGDDYEQYF. The variable domain in full, with the rest retrieved from reference TRBV5-1 and TRBJ2-7, is KAGVTQTPRYLIKTRGQQVTLSCSPISGHRSVSWYQQTPGQGLQFLFEYFSETQRNKGNFPGRFSGRQFSNSRSEMNVSTLELGDSALYLCASSLSLAGDDYEQYFGPGTRLTVT.

This sequence joins TRBV11-2 and TRBJ2-3; 10 bases are a match to TRBD2. CDR1 and CDR2 from the germline V gene are SGHAT and FQNNGV. V lost 2 bases to trimming and J lost 9 bases; unmatched junction nucleotides: 17. CDR3 length: 18 residues. The CDR3 coding sequence is TGTGCCAGCAGCTTATCACCAGATGGACTAGCGGTCTCGGGGACGCAGTATTTT. Amino acid sequence: CASSLSPDGLAVSGTQYF. The complete variable domain, with remaining parts taken from reference TRBV11-2 and TRBJ2-3, reads EAGVAQSPRYKIIEKRQSVAFWCNPISGHATLYWYQQILGQGPKLLIQFQNNGVVDDSQLPKDRFSAERLKGVDSTLKIQPAKLEDSAVYLCASSLSPDGLAVSGTQYFGPGTRLTVL.

In DNA form, the CDR3 reads TGTGCCAGCAGTCTACCAGATACGCAGTATTTT. This codes for CASSLPDTQYF. This sequence joins TRBV12-3 or TRBV12-4 and TRBJ2-3; D not certain. This CDR3 comprises 11 residues. Trimming removed 5 bases from V and 4 bases from J, with 4 bases in between.

The V and J genes are TRBV29-1 and TRBJ1-2, with 8 positions matching TRBD1. The germline V gene encodes CDR1 SQVTM and CDR2 ANQGSEA. The CDR3 runs 15 residues. The J segment lost 0 bases and the V segment lost 7 bases, leaving 10 bases of the junction unmatched. Here the CDR3 DNA reads TGCAGCGCCCCCCCCGACAGGGGTCCTAACTATGGCTACACCTTC. Its protein product is CSAPPDRGPNYGYTF.